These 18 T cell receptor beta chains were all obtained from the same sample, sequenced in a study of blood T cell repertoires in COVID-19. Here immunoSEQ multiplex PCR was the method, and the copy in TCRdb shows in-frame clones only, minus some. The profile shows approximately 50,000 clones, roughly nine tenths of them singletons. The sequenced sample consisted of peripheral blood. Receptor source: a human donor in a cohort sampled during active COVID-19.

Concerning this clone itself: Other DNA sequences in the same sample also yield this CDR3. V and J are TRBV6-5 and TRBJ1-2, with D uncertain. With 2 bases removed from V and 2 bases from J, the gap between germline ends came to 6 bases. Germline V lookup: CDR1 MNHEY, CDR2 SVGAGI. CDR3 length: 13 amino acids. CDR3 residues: CASSYGRNYGYTF. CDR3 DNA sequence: TGTGCCAGCAGTTACGGGAGGAACTATGGCTACACCTTC.

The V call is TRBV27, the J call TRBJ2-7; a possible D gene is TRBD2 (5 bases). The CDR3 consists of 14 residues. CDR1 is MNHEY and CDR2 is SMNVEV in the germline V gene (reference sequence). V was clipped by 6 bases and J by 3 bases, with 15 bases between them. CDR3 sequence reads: CASSRSGKGYEQYF. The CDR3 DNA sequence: TGTGCCAGCAGCCGAAGCGGAAAAGGCTACGAGCAGTACTTC.

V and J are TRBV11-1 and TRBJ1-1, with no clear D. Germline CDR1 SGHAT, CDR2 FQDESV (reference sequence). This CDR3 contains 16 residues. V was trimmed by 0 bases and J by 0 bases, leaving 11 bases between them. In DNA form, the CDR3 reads TGTGCCAGCAGCTTAGCCATGGGCACCTTGAACACTGAAGCTTTCTTT. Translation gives CASSLAMGTLNTEAFF.

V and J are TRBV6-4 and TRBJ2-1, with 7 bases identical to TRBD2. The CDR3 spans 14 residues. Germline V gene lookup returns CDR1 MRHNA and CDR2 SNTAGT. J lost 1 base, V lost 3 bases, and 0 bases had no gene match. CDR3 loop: CASSERESYNEQFF. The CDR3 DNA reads TGTGCCAGCAGTGAGCGGGAGTCCTACAATGAGCAGTTCTTC.

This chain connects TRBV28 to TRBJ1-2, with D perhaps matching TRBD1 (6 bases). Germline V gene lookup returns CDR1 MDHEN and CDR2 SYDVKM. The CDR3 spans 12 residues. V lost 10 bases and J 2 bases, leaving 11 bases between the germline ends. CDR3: CATRQANYGYTF. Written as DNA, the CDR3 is TGTGCCACTCGACAGGCGAACTATGGCTACACCTTC.

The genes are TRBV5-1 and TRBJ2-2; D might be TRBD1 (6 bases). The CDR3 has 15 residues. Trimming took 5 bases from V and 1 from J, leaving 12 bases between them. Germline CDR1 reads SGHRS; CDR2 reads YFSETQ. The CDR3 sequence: CASSTDSGNTGELFF. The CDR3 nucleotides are TGCGCCAGCAGTACGGACAGCGGGAACACCGGGGAGCTGTTTTTT. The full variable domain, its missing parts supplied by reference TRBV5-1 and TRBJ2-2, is KAGVTQTPRYLIKTRGQQVTLSCSPISGHRSVSWYQQTPGQGLQFLFEYFSETQRNKGNFPGRFSGRQFSNSRSEMNVSTLELGDSALYLCASSTDSGNTGELFFGEGSRLTVL.

This CDR3 is CASSLLPGANYGYTF. The CDR3 nucleotides read TGTGCCAGCAGCTTATTGCCAGGGGCTAACTATGGCTACACCTTC. The rearrangement uses TRBV7-2 and TRBJ1-2, with D perhaps matching TRBD1 (6 bases). V shed 2 bases and J shed 0 bases, with 10 bases lying between them. The CDR3 contains 15 residues. CDR1 and CDR2 (germline): SGHTA, FQGNSA.

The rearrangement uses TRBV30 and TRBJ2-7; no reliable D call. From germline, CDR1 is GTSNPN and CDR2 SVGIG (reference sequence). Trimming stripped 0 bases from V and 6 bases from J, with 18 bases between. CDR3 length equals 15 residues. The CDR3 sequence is CAWSVSLASVREQYF. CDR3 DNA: TGTGCCTGGAGTGTAAGCCTCGCTTCCGTTCGCGAGCAGTACTTC.

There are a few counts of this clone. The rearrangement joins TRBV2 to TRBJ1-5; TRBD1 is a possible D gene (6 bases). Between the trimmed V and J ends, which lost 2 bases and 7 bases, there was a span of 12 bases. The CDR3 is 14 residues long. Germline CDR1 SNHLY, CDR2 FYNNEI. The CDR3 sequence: CASSEQGINQPQHF. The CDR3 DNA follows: TGTGCCAGCAGTGAACAGGGGATAAACCAGCCCCAGCATTTT.

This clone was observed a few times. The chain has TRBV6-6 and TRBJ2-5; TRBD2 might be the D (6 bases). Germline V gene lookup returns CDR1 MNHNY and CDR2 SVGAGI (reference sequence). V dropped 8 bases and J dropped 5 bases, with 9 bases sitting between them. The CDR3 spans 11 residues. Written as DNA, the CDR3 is TGTGCCAGCGGACGGGAGGAGACCCAGTACTTC. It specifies CASGREETQYF.

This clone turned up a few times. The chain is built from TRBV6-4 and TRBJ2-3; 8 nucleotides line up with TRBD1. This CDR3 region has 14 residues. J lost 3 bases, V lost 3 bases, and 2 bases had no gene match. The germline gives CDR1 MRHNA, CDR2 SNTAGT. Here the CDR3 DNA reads TGTGCCAGCAGTGAGGACAGGGAAACAGATACGCAGTATTTT. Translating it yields CASSEDRETDTQYF.

DNA for the CDR3: TGCGCCAGCAGCCAACTCGCAGCGGGAGGGGGAGAGACCCAGTACTTC. Amino acids: CASSQLAAGGGETQYF. The rearrangement uses TRBV4-1 and TRBJ2-5; TRBD2 matches at 10 bases. The germline V gene encodes CDR1 MGHRA and CDR2 YSYEKL. The CDR3 consists of 16 residues. V lost 2 bases, J lost 4 bases, and 7 bases stayed unmatched.

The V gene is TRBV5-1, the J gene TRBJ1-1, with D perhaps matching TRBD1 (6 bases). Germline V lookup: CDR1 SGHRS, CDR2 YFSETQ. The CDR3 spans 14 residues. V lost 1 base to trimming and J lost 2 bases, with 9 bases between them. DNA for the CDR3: TGCGCCAGCAGCTTGACAGGGCCAAACACTGAAGCTTTCTTT. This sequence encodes CASSLTGPNTEAFF.

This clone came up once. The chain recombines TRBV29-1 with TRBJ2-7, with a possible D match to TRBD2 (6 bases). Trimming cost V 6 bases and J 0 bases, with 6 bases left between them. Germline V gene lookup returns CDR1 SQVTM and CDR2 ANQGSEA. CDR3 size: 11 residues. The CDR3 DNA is TGCAGCGTACTAGCCTCCTACGAGCAGTACTTC. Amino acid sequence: CSVLASYEQYF.

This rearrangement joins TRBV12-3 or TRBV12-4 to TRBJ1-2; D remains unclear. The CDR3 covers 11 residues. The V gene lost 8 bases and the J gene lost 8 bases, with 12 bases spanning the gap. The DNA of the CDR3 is TGTGCCAGCGGTTCGCGCGGGGGCTACACCTTC. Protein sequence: CASGSRGGYTF.

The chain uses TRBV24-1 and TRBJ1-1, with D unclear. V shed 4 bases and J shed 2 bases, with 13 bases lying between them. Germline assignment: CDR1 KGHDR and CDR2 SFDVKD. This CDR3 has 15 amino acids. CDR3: CATSEEGRPNTEAFF. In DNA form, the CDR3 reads TGTGCCACCAGTGAGGAGGGCAGACCAAACACTGAAGCTTTCTTT.

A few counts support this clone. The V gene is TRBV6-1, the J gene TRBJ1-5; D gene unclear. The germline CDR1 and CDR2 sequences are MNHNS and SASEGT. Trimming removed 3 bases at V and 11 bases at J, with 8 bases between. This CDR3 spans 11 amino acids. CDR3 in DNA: TGTGCCAGCAGTGATAATGAGGCCCAGCATTTT. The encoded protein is CASSDNEAQHF.

For the CDR3, the DNA is TGTGCCATCACCAAAACGGGAACTGAAGCTTTCTTT. Residues: CAITKTGTEAFF. The chain is built from TRBV10-3 and TRBJ1-1; no clear D gene. Germline V gives CDR1 ENHRY, CDR2 SYGVKD. The CDR3 extends over 12 amino acids. The V and J ends lost 7 bases and 5 bases respectively, with 11 bases between them.